This TCR beta chain is drawn from a study of monozygotic twins with inflammatory bowel disease. Regarding the study as a whole: IBD patients showed reduced TCRbeta diversity (inverse Simpson) versus healthy co-twins.

Germline V CDR1 and CDR2: SGHTA, FQGTGA. This CDR3 region has 12 residues. Template switching appended UMIs that held a 6-nucleotide sample barcode. The cDNA of both the TCRalpha and TCRbeta chains was subjected to two nested PCRs of roughly 15 and 9 cycles. Following a re-call of the 5' RACE reads, TCRdb has one entry per CDR3 protein and lacks DNA. The repertoire table contains about 380,000 distinct CDR3 sequences. With regard to this clonotype: Its specificity is unknown.

For every donor, one blood sample of around 2.5 ml was drawn. Input material: blood. V usage is TRBV7-3 and J usage is TRBJ2-2. This sequence was found in a human donor with ulcerative colitis or Crohn's disease, or a healthy co-twin of an affected twin (not recorded which). The CDR3 is CASSRSPGELFF. The variable domain in full, with the rest retrieved from reference TRBV7-3 and TRBJ2-2, is GAGVSQTPSNKVTEKGKYVELRCDPISGHTALYWYRQSLGQGPEFLIYFQGTGAADDSGLPNDRFFAVRPEGSVSTLKIQRTERGDSAVYLCASSRSPGELFFGEGSRLTVL.